Sequencing of this T cell receptor (beta chain) was carried out in a study of T cell responses to AZD1222 COVID-19 vaccine. At the level of the study: Analyses pooled second doses at about 4 or about 12 weeks.

Produced via immunoSEQ multiplex PCR; TCRdb's table is partial and in-frame only. The table records 90,000 to 150,000 clones, approximately 86% of them present only once. Comments on this clone: Its matching antigen is unknown.

The germline V gene encodes CDR1 SGHNT and CDR2 YENEEA. The J segment lost 4 bases and the V segment lost 6 bases, leaving 3 bases of the junction unmatched. CDR3 length: 14 amino acids. Study observations and caveats: Vaccine-associated CD4 TCRs spanned spike, dominant at 160-218 and 743-854.

The source of this sequence is an adult in good health. The material was peripheral blood, obtained on day 0 of AZD1222 vaccination. The gene calls are TRBV11-3 and TRBJ1-1; 12 nucleotides line up with TRBD1. CDR3 region: CASRSGQGATEAFF. CDR3 in DNA: TGTGCCAGCAGGTCGGGACAGGGGGCCACTGAAGCTTTCTTT.